This TCR beta chain was identified during a study of T cell responses to AZD1222 COVID-19 vaccine (dated by TCRdb to about 2021). Notes on the research overall: A total of about 230 trial participants underwent TCR sequencing, of whom 207 received two doses of AZD1222 and about 26 received two doses of the MenACWY control vaccine. Trial participants were enrolled by age into subgroups of 18-55, 56-69 and 70-plus years, and around 150, 28 and 57 TCR-sequenced participants, respectively, were included in these subgroups. Broad study findings and their caveats: Spike-specific TCR breadth and depth rose significantly after two AZD1222 doses compared with day 0 and with MenACWY recipients. Because no samples from the day 14 peak response were available, repertoires could be characterized only after the peak T cell response. Nearly half of unique spike-specific TCRs reportedly recognized epitopes outside regions mutated in the B.1.351 and B.1.1.7 variants. Most participants were white British and females outnumbered males, and the authors suggested that clonal diversity may have been underestimated. The 56-69-year group was small, and its depth increase did not reach significance, likely because of low power. Vaccine-associated CD4 TCRs spanned the whole spike protein, with dominant responses in regions 160-218 and 743-854. Conclusions about previously exposed vaccinees are limited, since just six or seven AZD1222 recipients were seropositive for SARS-CoV-2 at baseline.

The time point label of this sample denotes: baseline before first vaccination. This specimen's treatment or condition label, interpreted: meningococcal conjugate vaccine given as trial control. Vaccinee samples came from UK trials COV001 and COV002, including a single-blind randomized controlled phase 2/3 trial of AZD1222 (ChAdOx1 nCoV-19) in healthy adults. Trial participant PBMC samples were collected at day 0 and day 28 after the second dose for TCRbeta chain sequencing. As for this clone: What antigen it recognizes has not been identified. No base qualities exist here, and no much larger clone lies one base off it. The sample has other DNA sequences that encode this CDR3 too.

Taken from the germline V gene, the CDR1 and CDR2 loops are SGHTA and FQGTGA. Measured from the cysteine to the phenylalanine, the CDR3 is 13 residues long. Only the CDR3 part of the read is kept: 39 bases, read in frame from the first base. V is cut back by 5 bases and J by 5 bases, with 3 bases in the junction unmatched. The CDR3 regions of human TCRbeta chains were analyzed by immunosequencing. The paper's processing steps were these. TCRs in the repertoires were matched against a reference library of SARS-CoV-2-specific TCRs that had been generated with the MIRA antigen-specificity platform. Breadth meant the fraction of unique TCRs that were SARS-CoV-2-associated, whereas depth meant the fraction of total T cells that were SARS-CoV-2-associated. Each spike-specific TCR was assigned to its reactive spike region and to a CD4 or CD8 class using the MIRA data. Log10-transformed breadth and depth values were compared by one-way ANOVA with Sidak's multiple comparisons tests. Imported from immuneACCESS, the table was reduced by TCRdb to in-frame sequences with V and J called. These copies leave out some clones; in studies compared against another copy, an unresolved V gene accounts for under half, and the cause of the remainder is not known. V, J and clone size are those of that table, while D and trimming were read from the DNA. The sample includes about 200,000 clones, with 85% to 95% observed a single time. The ten top clones hold approximately 1% of the sample.

The chain is assembled from TRBV7-3 and TRBJ1-1; 9 of the junction bases match TRBD1. The source was peripheral blood, collected on day 0 of MenACWY control vaccination. The source is an adult in good health. The nucleotides are TGTGCCAGCAGCCCGACAGGGGGAACTGAAGCTTTCTTT. This gives the protein CASSPTGGTEAFF. Reference TRBV7-3 and TRBJ1-1 proteins supply the regions before and after the CDR3; the full variable domain is: GAGVSQTPSNKVTEKGKYVELRCDPISGHTALYWYRQSLGQGPEFLIYFQGTGAADDSGLPNDRFFAVRPEGSVSTLKIQRTERGDSAVYLCASSPTGGTEAFFGQGTRLTVV.